The following is a T cell receptor beta chain sequence with its context. The antigen remains unidentified. TCRdb passed the RT-PCR reads through MiXCR, listing each CDR3 protein once. The sample includes 750,000 to 850,000 distinct CDR3 sequences, approximately 17% of them seen just once. The CDR3 contains 16 residues. Per the germline V gene, CDR1 is SGHVS and CDR2 is FQNEAQ. With V trimmed by 6 bases and J by 4 bases, 14 bases remained unmatched. The sample belongs to a study of response to subunit inactivated influenza vaccine. The study's findings and limits: Each seasonal influenza vaccination, the authors suggested, recruits few new T cells.

The chain combines TRBV7-8 with TRBJ1-2, with 7 bases that match TRBD1. The source material was PBMCs from blood, sampled roughly 5 days after vaccination. The clonotype comes from a man aged 50-60 years who received an inactivated influenza vaccine. DNA for the CDR3: TGTGCCAGCAGGCGAGATACAACAGGGGCTGTCTATGGCTACACCTTC. Its protein product is CASRRDTTGAVYGYTF. Drawing the rest from reference TRBV7-8 and TRBJ1-2, the complete variable domain is GAGVSQSPRYKVAKRGQDVALRCDPISGHVSLFWYQQALGQGPEFLTYFQNEAQLDKSGLPSDRFFAERPEGSVSTLKIQRTQQEDSAVYLCASRRDTTGAVYGYTFGSGTRLTVV.